This T cell receptor (beta chain) comes out of a study of blood T cell repertoires in COVID-19. Individuals aged roughly 18 to 95 years were recruited from about two dozen US areas. After removal of 7 bases from V and 7 bases from J, the junction contained 1 base not matched to a gene. Germline V gene sequence: CDR1 MNHEY, CDR2 SVGAGI. The CDR3 sequence is 11 residues long. In the authors' methods: Reference gene primer amplification yielded estimated nucleated cell counts. Repertoires were generated with immunoSEQ multiplex PCR, while TCRdb's copy carries only in-frame clones and drops some. V and J calls and clone size are copied from that table; D and trimming were computed from the DNA. The table has 300,000 to 400,000 clones, roughly 90% seen once.

The gene calls are TRBV6-5 and TRBJ2-1, with 7 bases matching TRBD2. The sequencing input was PBMCs or T cells enriched from blood (not recorded which). The TCR sequence derives from a woman aged 25 to 39 with acute COVID-19. CDR3 DNA: TGTGCCAGCATCGGGGGGAATGAGCAGTTCTTC. Its translation is CASIGGNEQFF.